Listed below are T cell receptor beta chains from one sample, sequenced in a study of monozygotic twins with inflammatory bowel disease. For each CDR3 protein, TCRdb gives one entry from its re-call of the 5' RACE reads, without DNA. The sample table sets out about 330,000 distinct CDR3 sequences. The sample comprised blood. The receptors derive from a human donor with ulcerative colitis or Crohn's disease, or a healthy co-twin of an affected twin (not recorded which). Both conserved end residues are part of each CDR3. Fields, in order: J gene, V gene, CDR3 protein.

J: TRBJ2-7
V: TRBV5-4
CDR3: CASRLGTDSYEQYF

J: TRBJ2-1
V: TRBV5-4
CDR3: CASSVAGGPGYEQFF

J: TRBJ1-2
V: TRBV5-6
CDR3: CASSLALRGYTF

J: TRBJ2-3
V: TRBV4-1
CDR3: CASSQDRVFTDTQYF

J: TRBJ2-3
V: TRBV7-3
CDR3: CASSVHSGTPTDTQYF

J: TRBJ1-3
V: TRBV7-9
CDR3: CASSAGGLLGENTIYF

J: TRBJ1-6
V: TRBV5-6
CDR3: CASSSDSNSPLHF

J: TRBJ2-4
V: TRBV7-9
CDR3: CASSLDKNIQYF

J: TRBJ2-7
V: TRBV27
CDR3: CASSLGALNDEQYF

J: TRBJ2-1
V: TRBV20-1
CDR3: CSASGYHYNEQFF

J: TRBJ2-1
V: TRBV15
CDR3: CATSPRGGKLHNEQFF

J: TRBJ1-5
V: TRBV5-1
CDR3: CASSMDSNQPQHF

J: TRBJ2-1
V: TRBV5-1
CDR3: CASSLGIGRTGDNEQFF

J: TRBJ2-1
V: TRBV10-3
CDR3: CAIRGGSYNEQFF

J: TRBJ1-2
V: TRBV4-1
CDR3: CASSQDSLGNGYTF

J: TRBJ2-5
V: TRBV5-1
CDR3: CASSNGGVGETQYF

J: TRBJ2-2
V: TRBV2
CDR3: CASREGPGGTGELYF

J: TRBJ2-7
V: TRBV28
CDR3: CASRPGTGGPYEQYF

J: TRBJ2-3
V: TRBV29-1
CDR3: CSVRRVDTQYF

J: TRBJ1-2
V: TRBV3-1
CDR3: CASSLRDTRNYGYTF

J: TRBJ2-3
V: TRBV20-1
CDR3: CSAGGGASTDTQYF

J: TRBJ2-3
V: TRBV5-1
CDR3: CASSLLGVGDTQYF

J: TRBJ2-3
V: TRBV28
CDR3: CASSSTRSRTQYF

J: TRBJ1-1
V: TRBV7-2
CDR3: CASSAIQGAGSEAFF